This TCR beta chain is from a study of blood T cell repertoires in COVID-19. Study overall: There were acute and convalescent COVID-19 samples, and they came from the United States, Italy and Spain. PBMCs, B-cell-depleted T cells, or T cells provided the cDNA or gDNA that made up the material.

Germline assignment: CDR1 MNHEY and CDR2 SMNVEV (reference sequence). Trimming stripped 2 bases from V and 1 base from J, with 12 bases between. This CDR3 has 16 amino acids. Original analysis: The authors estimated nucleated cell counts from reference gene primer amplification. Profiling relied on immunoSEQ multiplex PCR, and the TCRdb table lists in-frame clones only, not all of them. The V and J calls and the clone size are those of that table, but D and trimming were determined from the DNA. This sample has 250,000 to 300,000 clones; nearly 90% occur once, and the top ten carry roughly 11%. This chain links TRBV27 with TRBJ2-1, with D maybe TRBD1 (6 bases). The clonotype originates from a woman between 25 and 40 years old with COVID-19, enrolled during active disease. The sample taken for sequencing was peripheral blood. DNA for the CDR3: TGTGCCAGCAGTTTAGTCAGGGGTGGGTCCTACAATGAGCAGTTCTTC. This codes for CASSLVRGGSYNEQFF.